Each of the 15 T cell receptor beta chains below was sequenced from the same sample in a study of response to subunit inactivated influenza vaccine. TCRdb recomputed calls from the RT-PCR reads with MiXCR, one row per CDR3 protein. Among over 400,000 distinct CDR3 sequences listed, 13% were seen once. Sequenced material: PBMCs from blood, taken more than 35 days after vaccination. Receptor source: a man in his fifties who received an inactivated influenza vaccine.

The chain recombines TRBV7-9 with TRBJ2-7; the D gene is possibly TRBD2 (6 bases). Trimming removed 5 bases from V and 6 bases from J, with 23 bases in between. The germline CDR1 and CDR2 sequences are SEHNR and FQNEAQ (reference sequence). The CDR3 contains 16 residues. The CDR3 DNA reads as TGTGCCAGCAGCCCAAAGGGTGGGACTCTTCCTCTCGAGCAGTACTTC. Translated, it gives CASSPKGGTLPLEQYF.

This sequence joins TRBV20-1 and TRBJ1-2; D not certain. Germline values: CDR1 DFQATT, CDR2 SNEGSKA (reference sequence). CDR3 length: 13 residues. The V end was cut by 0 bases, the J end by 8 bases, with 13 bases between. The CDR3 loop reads CSAREVVDRGYTF. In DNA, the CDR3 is TGCAGTGCTAGAGAGGTGGTCGATAGGGGCTACACCTTC.

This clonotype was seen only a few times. Here the CDR3 DNA reads TGTGCCAGCAGCTCGGAGGCACAGGGAGAAGAGACCCAGTACTTC. Translating it yields CASSSEAQGEETQYF. The chain uses TRBV5-4 and TRBJ2-5; maybe TRBD1 (6 bases). The CDR3 length is 15 residues. CDR1 is SGHNT, CDR2 YYREEE, per germline (reference sequence). Trimming took 3 bases from V and 3 from J, leaving 15 bases between them.

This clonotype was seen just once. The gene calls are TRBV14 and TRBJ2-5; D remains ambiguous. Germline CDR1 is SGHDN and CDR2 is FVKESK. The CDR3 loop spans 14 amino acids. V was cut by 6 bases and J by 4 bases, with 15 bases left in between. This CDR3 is CASSSKTFGETQYF. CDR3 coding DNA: TGTGCCAGCAGTTCTAAGACATTTGGAGAGACCCAGTACTTC.

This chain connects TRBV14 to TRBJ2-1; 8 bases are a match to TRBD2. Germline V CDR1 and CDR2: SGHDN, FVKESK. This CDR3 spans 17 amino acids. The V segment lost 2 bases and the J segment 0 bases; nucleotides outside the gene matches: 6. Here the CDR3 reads CASSQSLSGSSYNEQFF. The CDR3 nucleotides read TGTGCCAGCAGCCAATCCTTGAGCGGGAGCTCCTACAATGAGCAGTTCTTC.

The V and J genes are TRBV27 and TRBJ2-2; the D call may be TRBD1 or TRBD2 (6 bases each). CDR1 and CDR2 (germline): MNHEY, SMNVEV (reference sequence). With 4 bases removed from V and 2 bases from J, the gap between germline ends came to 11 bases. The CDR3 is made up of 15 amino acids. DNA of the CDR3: TGTGCCAGCAGTTCCCCGGGGGCTAACACCGGGGAGCTGTTTTTT. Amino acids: CASSSPGANTGELFF.

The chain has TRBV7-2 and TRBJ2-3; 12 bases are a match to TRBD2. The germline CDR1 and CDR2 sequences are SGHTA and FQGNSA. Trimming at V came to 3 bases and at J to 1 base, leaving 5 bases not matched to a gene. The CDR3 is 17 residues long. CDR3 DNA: TGTGCCAGCAGCTTCTCGACTAGCGGGGGAGGCACAGATACGCAGTATTTT. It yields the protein CASSFSTSGGGTDTQYF. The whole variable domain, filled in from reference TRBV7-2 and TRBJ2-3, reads GAGVSQSPSNKVTEKGKDVELRCDPISGHTALYWYRQSLGQGLEFLIYFQGNSAPDKSGLPSDRFSAERTGGSVSTLTIQRTQQEDSAVYLCASSFSTSGGGTDTQYFGPGTRLTVL.

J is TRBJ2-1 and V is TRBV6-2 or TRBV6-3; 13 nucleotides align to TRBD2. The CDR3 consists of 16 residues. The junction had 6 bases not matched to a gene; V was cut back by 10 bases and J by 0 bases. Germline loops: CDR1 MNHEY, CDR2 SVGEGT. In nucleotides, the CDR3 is TGTGCCACCGGGACTAGCGGGACGAGCTCCTACAATGAGCAGTTCTTC. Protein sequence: CATGTSGTSSYNEQFF.

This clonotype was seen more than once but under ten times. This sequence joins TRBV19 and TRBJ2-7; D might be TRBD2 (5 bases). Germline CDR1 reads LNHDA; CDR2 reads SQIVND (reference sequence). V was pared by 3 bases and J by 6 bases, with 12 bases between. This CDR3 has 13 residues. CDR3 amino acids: CASSIGLFFEQYF. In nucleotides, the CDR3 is TGTGCCAGTAGTATTGGACTGTTCTTCGAGCAGTACTTC.

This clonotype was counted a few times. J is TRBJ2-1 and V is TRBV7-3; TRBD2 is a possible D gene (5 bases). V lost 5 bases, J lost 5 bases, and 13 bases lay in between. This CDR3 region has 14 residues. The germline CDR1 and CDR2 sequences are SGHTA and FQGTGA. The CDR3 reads CASSDNGLNNEQFF. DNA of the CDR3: TGTGCCAGCAGCGATAATGGACTTAACAATGAGCAGTTCTTC. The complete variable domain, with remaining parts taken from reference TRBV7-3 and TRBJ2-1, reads GAGVSQTPSNKVTEKGKYVELRCDPISGHTALYWYRQSLGQGPEFLIYFQGTGAADDSGLPNDRFFAVRPEGSVSTLKIQRTERGDSAVYLCASSDNGLNNEQFFGPGTRLTVL.

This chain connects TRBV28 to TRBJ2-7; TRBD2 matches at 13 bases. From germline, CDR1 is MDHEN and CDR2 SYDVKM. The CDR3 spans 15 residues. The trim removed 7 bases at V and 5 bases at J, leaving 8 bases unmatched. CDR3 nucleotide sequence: TGTGCCAGCACCCTCCTGGGACTAGCGGGGAACGAGCAGTACTTC. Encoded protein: CASTLLGLAGNEQYF. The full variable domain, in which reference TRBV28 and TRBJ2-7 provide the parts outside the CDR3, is DVKVTQSSRYLVKRTGEKVFLECVQDMDHENMFWYRQDPGLGLRLIYFSYDVKMKEKGDIPEGYSVSREKKERFSLILESASTNQTSMYLCASTLLGLAGNEQYFGPGTRLTVT.

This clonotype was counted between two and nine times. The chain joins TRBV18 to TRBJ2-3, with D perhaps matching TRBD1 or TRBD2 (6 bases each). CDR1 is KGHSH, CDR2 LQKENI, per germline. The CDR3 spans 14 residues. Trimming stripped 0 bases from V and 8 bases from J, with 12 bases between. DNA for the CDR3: TGTGCCAGCTCACCACCGGGGGCCGGGGGTACGCAGTATTTT. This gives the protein CASSPPGAGGTQYF.

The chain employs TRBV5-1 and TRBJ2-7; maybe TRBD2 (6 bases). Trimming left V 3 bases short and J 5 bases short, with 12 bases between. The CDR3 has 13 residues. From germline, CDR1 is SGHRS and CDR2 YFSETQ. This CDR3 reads CASSWTAGNEQYF. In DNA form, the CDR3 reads TGCGCCAGCAGCTGGACGGCGGGGAACGAGCAGTACTTC.

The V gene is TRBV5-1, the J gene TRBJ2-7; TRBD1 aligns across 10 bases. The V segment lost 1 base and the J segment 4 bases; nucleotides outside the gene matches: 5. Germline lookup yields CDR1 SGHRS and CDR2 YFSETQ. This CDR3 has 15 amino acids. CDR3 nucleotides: TGCGCCAGCAGCTTGATGGGACAGGGGATATACGAGCAGTACTTC. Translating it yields CASSLMGQGIYEQYF.

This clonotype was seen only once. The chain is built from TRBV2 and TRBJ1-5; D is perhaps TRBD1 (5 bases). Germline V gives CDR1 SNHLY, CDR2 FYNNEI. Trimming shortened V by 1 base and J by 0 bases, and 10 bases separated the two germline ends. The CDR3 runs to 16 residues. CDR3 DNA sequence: TGTGCCAGCAGTGAAGAGGCAGGGTATAGCAATCAGCCCCAGCATTTT. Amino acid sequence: CASSEEAGYSNQPQHF.